The sequence of this T cell receptor beta chain was determined in a study of cytomegalovirus exposure and HLA in healthy donors. In the study overall: Out of around 360 genotyped donors, about 80% belonged to the Caucasian-associated ancestry cluster. Study-wide results and caveats: Across all donors, roughly uniform sequencing depth was an assumption of the presence/absence analyses. Specific recognition of CMV antigens was confirmed in vitro for a few chains (all CMV-associated).

The table lists this clone with a count of one. As yet, its antigen is unknown. The PCR was carried out with 60 Vbeta primers and 13 Jbeta primers. Libraries were prepared by immunoSEQ multiplex PCR; TCRdb keeps only in-frame clonotypes and omits some of them. The data show more than 80,000 clones, 63% seen once. Germline loops: CDR1 LGHNA, CDR2 YSLEER. This CDR3 is 16 amino acids long. Unmatched junction bases numbered 11, after V lost 1 base and J lost 6 bases. J is TRBJ1-2 and V is TRBV4-3, with 7 bases that match TRBD1. Sequencing was carried out using PBMCs. The clonotype was recovered from a middle-aged woman in good health and CMV-seropositive. The CDR3 nucleotides read TGCGCCAGCAGCCAAGTGACAGGGAGCGGGAGGGATGGCTACACCTTC. Its translation: CASSQVTGSGRDGYTF.